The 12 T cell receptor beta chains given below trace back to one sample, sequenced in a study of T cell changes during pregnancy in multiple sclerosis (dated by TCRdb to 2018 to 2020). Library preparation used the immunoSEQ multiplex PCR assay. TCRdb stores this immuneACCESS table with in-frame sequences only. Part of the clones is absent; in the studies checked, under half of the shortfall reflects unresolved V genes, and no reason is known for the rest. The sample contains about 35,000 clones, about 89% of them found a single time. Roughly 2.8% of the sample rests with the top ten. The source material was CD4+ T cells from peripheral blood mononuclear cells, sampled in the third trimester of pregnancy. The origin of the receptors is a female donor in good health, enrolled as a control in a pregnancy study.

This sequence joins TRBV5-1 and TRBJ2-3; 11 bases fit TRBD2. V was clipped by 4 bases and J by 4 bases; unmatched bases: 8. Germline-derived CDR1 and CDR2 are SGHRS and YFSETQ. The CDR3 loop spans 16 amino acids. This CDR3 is CASSPSLAGVADTQYF. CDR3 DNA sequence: TGCGCCAGCAGCCCCTCACTAGCGGGGGTTGCAGATACGCAGTATTTT. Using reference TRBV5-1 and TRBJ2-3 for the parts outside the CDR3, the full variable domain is KAGVTQTPRYLIKTRGQQVTLSCSPISGHRSVSWYQQTPGQGLQFLFEYFSETQRNKGNFPGRFSGRQFSNSRSEMNVSTLELGDSALYLCASSPSLAGVADTQYFGPGTRLTVL.

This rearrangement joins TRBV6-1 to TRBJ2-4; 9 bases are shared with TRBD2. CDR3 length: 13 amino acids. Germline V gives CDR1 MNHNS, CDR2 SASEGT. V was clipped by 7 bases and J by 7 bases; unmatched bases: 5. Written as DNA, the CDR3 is TGTGCCAGCACTTCTAGCGGGACGAACATTCAGTACTTC. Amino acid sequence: CASTSSGTNIQYF.

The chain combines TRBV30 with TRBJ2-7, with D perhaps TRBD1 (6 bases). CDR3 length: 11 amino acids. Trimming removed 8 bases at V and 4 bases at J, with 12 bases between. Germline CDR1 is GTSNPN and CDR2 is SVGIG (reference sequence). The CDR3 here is CALDSHYEQYF. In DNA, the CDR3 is TGTGCCCTGGACAGCCATTACGAGCAGTACTTC.

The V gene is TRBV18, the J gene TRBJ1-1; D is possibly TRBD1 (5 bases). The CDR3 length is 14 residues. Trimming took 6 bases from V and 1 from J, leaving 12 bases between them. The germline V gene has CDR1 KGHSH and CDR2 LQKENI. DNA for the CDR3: TGTGCCAGCTCGGGGGGGACGGAGAACACTGAAGCTTTCTTT. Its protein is CASSGGTENTEAFF.

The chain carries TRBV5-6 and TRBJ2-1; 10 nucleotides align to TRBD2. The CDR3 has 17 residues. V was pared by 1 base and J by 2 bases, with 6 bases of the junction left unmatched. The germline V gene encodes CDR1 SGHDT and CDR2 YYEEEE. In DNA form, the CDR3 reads TGTGCCAGCAGCTTGTTTTCCGGGACTAGCGCCTACAATGAGCAGTTCTTC. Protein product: CASSLFSGTSAYNEQFF.

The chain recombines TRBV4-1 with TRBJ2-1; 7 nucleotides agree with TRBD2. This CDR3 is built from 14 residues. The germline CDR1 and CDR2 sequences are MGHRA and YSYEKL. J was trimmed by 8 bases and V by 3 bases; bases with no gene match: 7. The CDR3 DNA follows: TGCGCCAGCAGCCACCGGGGGGAGCTTGATGAGCAGTTCTTC. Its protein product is CASSHRGELDEQFF.

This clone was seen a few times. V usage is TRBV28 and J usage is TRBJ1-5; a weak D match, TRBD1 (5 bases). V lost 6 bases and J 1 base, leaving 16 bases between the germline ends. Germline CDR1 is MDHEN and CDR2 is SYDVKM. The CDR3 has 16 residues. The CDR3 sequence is CASSTGGLASNQPQHF. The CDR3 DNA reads TGTGCCAGCAGCACCGGGGGATTGGCAAGCAATCAGCCCCAGCATTTT.

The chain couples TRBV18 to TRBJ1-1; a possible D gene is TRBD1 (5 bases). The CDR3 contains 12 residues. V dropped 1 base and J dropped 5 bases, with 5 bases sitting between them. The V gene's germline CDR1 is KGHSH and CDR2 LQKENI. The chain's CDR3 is CASSPQGTEAFF. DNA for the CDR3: TGTGCCAGCTCACCACAGGGGACTGAAGCTTTCTTT. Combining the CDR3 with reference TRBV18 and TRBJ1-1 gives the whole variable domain NAGVMQNPRHLVRRRGQEARLRCSPMKGHSHVYWYRQLPEEGLKFMVYLQKENIIDESGMPKERFSAEFPKEGPSILRIQQVVRGDSAAYFCASSPQGTEAFFGQGTRLTVV.

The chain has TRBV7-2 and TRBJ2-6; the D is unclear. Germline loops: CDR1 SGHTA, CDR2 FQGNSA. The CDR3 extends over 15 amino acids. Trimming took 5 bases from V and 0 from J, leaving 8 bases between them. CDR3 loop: CASSQVSSGANVLTF. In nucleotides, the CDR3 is TGTGCCAGCAGCCAGGTCAGCTCTGGGGCCAACGTCCTGACTTTC.

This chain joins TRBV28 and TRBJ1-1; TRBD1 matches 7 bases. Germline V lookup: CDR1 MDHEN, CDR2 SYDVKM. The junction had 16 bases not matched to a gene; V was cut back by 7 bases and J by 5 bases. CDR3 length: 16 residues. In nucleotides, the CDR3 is TGTGCCAGCAAGCAGGGGATGGCGGGACAGAGGACTGAAGCTTTCTTT. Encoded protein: CASKQGMAGQRTEAFF. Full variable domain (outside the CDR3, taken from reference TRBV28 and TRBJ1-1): DVKVTQSSRYLVKRTGEKVFLECVQDMDHENMFWYRQDPGLGLRLIYFSYDVKMKEKGDIPEGYSVSREKKERFSLILESASTNQTSMYLCASKQGMAGQRTEAFFGQGTRLTVV.

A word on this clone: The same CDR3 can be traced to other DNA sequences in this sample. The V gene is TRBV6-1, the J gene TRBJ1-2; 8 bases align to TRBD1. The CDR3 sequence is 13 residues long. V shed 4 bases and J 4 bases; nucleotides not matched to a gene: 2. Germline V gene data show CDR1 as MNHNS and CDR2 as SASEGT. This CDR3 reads CASSGDRGYGYTF. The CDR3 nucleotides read TGTGCCAGCAGTGGCGACAGGGGCTATGGCTACACCTTC.

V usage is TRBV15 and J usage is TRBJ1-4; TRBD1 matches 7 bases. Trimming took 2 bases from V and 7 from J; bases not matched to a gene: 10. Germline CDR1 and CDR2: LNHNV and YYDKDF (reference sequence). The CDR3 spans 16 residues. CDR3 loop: CATSRPDREFSEKLFF. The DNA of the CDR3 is TGTGCCACCAGCAGACCCGACAGGGAGTTTAGTGAAAAACTGTTTTTT.